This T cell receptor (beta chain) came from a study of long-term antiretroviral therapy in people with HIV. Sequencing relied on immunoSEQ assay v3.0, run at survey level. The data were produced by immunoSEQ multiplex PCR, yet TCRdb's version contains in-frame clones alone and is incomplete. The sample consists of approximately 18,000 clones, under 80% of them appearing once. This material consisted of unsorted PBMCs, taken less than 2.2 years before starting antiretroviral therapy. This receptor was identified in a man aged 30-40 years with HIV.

CDR3 bases: TGTGCCAGCAGCTTGCTTGCGTGGGACAGGCAAGAGACCCAGTACTTC. Residues: CASSLLAWDRQETQYF. This chain links TRBV5-8 with TRBJ2-5, with 8 bases matching TRBD1. CDR1 is SGHTS, CDR2 YDEGEE, per germline. This CDR3 has 16 amino acids. Germline trimming cut 1 base from V and 2 bases from J; bases unmatched to any gene: 7.